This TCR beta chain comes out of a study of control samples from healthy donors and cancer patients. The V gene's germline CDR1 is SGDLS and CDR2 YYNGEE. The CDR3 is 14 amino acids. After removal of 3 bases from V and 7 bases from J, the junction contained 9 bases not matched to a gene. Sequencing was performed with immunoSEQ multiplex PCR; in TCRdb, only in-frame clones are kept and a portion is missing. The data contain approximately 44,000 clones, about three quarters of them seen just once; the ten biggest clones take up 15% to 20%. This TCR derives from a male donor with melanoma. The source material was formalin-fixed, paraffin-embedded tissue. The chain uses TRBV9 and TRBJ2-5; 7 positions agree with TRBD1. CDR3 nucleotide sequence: TGTGCCAGCAGCGCGGTGGGGCCAGGGGGGACCCAGTACTTC. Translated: CASSAVGPGGTQYF.